The present T cell receptor beta chain was sequenced within a study of beta chain features in type 1 diabetes. Regarding the study as a whole: Diminished insertions and augmented deletions at VDJ junctions characterized type 1 diabetes patients.

Concerning this clone: As yet, its antigen is unknown.

The CDR3 covers 15 residues. J lost 1 base, V lost 6 bases, and 5 bases had no gene match. Per germline, CDR1 SQVTM and CDR2 ANQGSEA. Investigators reverse transcribed all isolated RNA, so they sequenced expressed TCRB transcripts. Generated by immunoSEQ multiplex PCR, the TCRdb table keeps only in-frame clones and is missing some. Here the sample spans about 350,000 clones, 15% to 20% being singletons. The V gene is TRBV29-1, the J gene TRBJ2-5; 13 nucleotides match TRBD2. The receptor was isolated from a young woman in good health. The material sequenced was naive CD4+ T cells from blood. Here the CDR3 reads CSVSGTSGTQETQYF. CDR3 sequence (DNA): TGCAGCGTGTCCGGGACTAGCGGGACCCAAGAGACCCAGTACTTC.